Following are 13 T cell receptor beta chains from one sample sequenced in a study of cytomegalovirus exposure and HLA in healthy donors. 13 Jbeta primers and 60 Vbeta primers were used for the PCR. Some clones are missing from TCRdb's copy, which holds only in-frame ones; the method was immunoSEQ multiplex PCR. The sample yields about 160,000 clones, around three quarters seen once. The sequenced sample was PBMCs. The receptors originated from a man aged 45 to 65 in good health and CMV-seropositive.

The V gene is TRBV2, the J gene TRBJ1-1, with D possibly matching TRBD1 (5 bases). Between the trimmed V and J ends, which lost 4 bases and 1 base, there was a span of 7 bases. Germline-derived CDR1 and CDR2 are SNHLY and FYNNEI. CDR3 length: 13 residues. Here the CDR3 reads CASSGTSNTEAFF. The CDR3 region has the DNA TGTGCCAGCAGTGGGACATCGAACACTGAAGCTTTCTTT.

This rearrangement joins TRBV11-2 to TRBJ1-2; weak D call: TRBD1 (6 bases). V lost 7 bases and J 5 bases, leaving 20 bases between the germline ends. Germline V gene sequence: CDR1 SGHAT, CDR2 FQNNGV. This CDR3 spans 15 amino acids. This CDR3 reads CASTRLTGPSYGYTF. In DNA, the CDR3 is TGTGCCAGCACTCGTTTGACAGGCCCTTCGTATGGCTACACCTTC.

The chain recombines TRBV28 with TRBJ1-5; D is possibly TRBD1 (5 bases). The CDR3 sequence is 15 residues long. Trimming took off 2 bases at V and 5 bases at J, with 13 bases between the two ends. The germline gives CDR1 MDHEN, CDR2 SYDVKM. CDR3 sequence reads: CASSLVGAFDQPQHF. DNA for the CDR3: TGTGCCAGCAGTTTAGTAGGGGCCTTCGATCAGCCCCAGCATTTT. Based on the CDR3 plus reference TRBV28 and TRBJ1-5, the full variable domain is DVKVTQSSRYLVKRTGEKVFLECVQDMDHENMFWYRQDPGLGLRLIYFSYDVKMKEKGDIPEGYSVSREKKERFSLILESASTNQTSMYLCASSLVGAFDQPQHFGDGTRLSIL.

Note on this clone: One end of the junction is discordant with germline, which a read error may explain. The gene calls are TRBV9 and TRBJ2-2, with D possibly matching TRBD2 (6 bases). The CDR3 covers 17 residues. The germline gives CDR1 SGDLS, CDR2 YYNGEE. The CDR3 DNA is TGTGCCAGCAGCGTGGGTCCGGGGGAGCGGAACCCCGGGGAGCTGTTTTTT. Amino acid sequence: CASSVGPGERNPGELFF.

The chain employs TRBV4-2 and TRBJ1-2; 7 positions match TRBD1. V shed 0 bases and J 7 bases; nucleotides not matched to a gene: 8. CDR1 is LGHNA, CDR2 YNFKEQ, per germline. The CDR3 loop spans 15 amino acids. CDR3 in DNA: TGTGCCAGCAGCCAAGAACAGGGGAGGACAACTGGCTACACCTTC. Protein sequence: CASSQEQGRTTGYTF.

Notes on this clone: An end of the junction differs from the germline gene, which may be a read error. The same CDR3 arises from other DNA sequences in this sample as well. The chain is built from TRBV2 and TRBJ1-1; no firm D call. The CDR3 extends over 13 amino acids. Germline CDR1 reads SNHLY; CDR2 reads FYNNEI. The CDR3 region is CASSGRFLTEAFF. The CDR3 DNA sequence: TGTGCCAGCAGTGGGAGGTTTCTGACTGAAGCCTTCTTT.

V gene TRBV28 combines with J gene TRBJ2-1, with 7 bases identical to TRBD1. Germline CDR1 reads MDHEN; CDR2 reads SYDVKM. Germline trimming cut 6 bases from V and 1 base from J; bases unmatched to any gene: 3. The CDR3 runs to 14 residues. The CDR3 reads CASRNRGSYNEQFF. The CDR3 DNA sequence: TGTGCCAGCAGGAACAGGGGTTCCTACAATGAGCAGTTCTTC.

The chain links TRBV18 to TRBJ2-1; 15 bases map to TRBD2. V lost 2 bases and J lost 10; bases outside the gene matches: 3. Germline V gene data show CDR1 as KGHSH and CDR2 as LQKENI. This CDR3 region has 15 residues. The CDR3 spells CASSPGLAGGGEQFF. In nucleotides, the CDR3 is TGTGCCAGCTCACCAGGACTAGCGGGGGGGGGCGAGCAGTTCTTC. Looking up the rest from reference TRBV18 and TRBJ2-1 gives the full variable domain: NAGVMQNPRHLVRRRGQEARLRCSPMKGHSHVYWYRQLPEEGLKFMVYLQKENIIDESGMPKERFSAEFPKEGPSILRIQQVVRGDSAAYFCASSPGLAGGGEQFFGPGTRLTVL.

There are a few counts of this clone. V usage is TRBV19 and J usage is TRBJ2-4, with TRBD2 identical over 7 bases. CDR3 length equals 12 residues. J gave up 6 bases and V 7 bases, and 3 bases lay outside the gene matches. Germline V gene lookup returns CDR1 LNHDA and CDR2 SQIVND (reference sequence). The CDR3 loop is CASNGGGNIQYF. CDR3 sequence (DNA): TGTGCCAGTAATGGGGGGGGAAACATTCAGTACTTC.

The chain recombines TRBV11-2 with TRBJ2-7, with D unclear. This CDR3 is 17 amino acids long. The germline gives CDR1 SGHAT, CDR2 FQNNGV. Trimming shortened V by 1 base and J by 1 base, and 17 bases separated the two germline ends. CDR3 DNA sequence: TGTGCCAGCAGCTTAGTCACGGGTCAGCCGAAATCCTACGAGCAGTACTTC. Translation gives CASSLVTGQPKSYEQYF.

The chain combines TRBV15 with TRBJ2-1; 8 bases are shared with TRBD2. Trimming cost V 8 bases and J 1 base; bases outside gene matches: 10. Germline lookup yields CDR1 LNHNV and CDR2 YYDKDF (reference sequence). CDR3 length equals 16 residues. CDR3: CATFDPRGGSYNEQFF. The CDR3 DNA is TGTGCCACCTTCGACCCCCGGGGGGGGTCCTACAATGAGCAGTTCTTC.

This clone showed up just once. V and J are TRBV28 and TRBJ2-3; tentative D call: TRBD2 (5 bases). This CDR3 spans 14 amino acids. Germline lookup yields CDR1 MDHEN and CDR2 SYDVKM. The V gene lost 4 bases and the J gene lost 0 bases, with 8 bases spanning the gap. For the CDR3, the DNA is TGTGCCAGCAGTTACGGGGAGAGCACAGATACGCAGTATTTT. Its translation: CASSYGESTDTQYF.

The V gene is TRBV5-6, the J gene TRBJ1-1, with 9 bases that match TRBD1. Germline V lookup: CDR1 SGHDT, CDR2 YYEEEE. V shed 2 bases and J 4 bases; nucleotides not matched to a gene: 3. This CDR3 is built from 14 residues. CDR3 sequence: CASSFGQGPTEAFF. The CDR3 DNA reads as TGTGCCAGCAGCTTCGGACAGGGGCCCACTGAAGCTTTCTTT.